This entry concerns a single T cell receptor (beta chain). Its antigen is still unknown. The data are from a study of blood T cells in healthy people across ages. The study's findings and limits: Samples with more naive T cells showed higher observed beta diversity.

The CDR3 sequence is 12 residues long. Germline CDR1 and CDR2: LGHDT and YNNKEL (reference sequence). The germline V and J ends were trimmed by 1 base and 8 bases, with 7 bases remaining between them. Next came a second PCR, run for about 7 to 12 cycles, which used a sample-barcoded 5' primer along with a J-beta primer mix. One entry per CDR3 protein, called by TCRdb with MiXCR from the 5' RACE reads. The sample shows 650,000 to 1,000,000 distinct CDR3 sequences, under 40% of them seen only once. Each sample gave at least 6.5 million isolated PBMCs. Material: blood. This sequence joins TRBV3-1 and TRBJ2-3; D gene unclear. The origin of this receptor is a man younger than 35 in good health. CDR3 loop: CASSQVKATQYF. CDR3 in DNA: TGTGCCAGCAGCCAAGTAAAAGCTACGCAGTATTTT.